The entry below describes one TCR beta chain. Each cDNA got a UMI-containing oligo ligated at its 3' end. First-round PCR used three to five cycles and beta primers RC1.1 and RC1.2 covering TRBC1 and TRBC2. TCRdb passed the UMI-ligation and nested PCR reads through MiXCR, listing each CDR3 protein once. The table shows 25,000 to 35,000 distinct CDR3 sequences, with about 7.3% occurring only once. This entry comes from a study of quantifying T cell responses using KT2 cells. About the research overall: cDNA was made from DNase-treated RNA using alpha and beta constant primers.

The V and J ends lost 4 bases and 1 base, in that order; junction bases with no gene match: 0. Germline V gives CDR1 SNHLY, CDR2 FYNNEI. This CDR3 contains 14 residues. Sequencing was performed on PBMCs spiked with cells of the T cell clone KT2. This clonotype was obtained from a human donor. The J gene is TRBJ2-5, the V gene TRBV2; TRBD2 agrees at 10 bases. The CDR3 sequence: CASSGLAGQETQYF. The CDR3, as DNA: TGTGCCAGCAGTGGACTAGCGGGCCAAGAGACCCAGTACTTC. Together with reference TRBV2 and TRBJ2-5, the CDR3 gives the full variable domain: EPEVTQTPSHQVTQMGQEVILRCVPISNHLYFYWYRQILGQKVEFLVSFYNNEISEKSEIFDDQFSVERPDGSNFTLKIRSTKLEDSAMYFCASSGLAGQETQYFGPGTRLLVL.